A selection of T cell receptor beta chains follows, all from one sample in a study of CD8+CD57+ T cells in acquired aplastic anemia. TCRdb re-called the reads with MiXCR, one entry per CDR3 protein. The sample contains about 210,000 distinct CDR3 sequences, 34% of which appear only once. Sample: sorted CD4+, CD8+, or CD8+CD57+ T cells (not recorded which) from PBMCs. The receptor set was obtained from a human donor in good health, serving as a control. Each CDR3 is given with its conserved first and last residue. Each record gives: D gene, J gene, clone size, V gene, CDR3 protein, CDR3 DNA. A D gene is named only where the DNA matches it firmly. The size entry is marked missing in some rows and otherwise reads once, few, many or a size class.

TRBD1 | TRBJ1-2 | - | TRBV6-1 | CASSTTGTGFPGTF | TGTGCCAGCAGTACTACCGGGACAGGGTTCCCGGGCACCTTC
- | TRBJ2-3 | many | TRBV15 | CATSRDIRGGSTDTQYF | TGTGCCACCAGCAGAGATATCCGGGGTGGGAGCACAGATACGCAGTATTTT
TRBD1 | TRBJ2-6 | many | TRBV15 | CATRQTGGQGVLTF | TGTGCCACCAGGCAGACAGGGGGCCAAGGCGTCCTGACTTTC
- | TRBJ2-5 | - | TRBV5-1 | CASSSGLQETQYF | TGCGCCAGCAGCTCGGGACTCCAAGAGACCCAGTACTTC
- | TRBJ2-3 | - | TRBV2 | CASSEETGVIDTQYF | TGTGCCAGCAGTGAAGAAACGGGAGTGATAGATACGCAGTATTTT
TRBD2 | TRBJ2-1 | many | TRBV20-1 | CSARIGGETSEQFF | TGCAGTGCTAGGATCGGGGGGGAGACTAGTGAGCAGTTCTTC
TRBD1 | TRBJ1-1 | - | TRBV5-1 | CASSPEVRTGNTEAFF | TGCGCCAGCAGCCCCGAAGTTCGGACAGGGAACACTGAAGCTTTCTTT
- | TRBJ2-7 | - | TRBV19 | CASSPSGEDF | TGTGCCAGCTCACCCTCTGGGGAGGACTTC
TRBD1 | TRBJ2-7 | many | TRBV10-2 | CASRGTGVSYEQYF | TGCGCCAGCAGAGGGACAGGGGTGTCCTACGAGCAGTACTTC
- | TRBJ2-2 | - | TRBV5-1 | CASSLLSQGSTGELFF | TGCGCCAGCAGCTTGCTGTCACAGGGTAGCACCGGGGAGCTGTTTTTT
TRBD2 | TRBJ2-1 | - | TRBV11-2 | CASRGVGPRGSGLAFHNEQFF | TGTGCCAGCAGGGGGGTGGGCCCGAGGGGGTCTGGACTAGCGTTCCACAATGAGCAGTTCTTC
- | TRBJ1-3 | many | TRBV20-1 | CSAERGTGNTIYF | TGCAGTGCCGAGAGGGGGACGGGAAACACCATATATTTT
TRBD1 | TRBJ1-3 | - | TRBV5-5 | CASSRTNRGLGNTIYF | TGTGCCAGCAGTCGCACGAACAGGGGGCTTGGAAACACCATATATTTT
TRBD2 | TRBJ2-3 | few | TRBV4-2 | CASSPATSGGAFVPTDTQYF | TGTGCCAGCAGCCCGGCGACTAGCGGGGGGGCTTTTGTTCCCACAGATACGCAGTATTTT
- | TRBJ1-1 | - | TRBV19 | CASTMLGGGNTEAFF | TGTGCCAGTACCATGTTGGGAGGCGGGAACACTGAAGCTTTCTTT
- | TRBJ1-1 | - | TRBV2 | CASSVDRPGTEAFF | TGTGCCAGCAGTGTCGACCGGCCAGGCACTGAAGCTTTCTTT
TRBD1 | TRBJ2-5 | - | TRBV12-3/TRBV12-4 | CASSSSPDRGETQYF | TGTGCCAGCAGTTCATCCCCGGACAGGGGGGAGACCCAGTACTTC
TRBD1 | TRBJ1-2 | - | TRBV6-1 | CASSDRGYRGRGYGYTF | TGTGCCAGCAGTGACAGGGGTTACAGGGGACGGGGCTATGGCTACACCTTC